A single sample is the source of the 3 T cell receptor beta chains below, sequenced in a study of technical replicates of blood from several donors. Here immunoSEQ multiplex PCR was the method, and the copy in TCRdb shows in-frame clones only, minus some. The sample includes some 14,000 clones, roughly 87% seen only once; the top ten take over 10%. Sequencing used PBMCs. The source of these receptors is a human donor in good health.

This chain links TRBV15 with TRBJ2-7, with TRBD1 matching over 10 bases. The J segment lost 5 bases and the V segment lost 2 bases, leaving 3 bases of the junction unmatched. Germline values: CDR1 LNHNV, CDR2 YYDKDF (reference sequence). The CDR3 sequence is 14 residues long. In DNA, the CDR3 is TGTGCCACCAGCAGATCGACAGGGGGCGACGAGCAGTACTTC. Translation gives CATSRSTGGDEQYF.

This chain's CDR3 is CASSGTIAGEQYF. The CDR3 DNA is TGTGCCAGTTCCGGGACCATCGCGGGGGAGCAGTACTTC. V is TRBV19 and J is TRBJ2-7; the D gene is possibly TRBD2 (6 bases). The CDR3 spans 13 residues. V shed 8 bases and J shed 7 bases, with 18 bases lying between them. In germline, CDR1 is LNHDA, CDR2 SQIVND (reference sequence).

The rearrangement joins TRBV19 to TRBJ2-5; 11 bases match TRBD2. Trimming took 6 bases from V and 4 from J; bases not matched to a gene: 7. Germline V lookup: CDR1 LNHDA, CDR2 SQIVND (reference sequence). The CDR3 totals 15 residues. The CDR3 DNA sequence: TGTGCCAGTAGCTTACTAGCGGGAGTGGTAGAGACCCAGTACTTC. It yields the protein CASSLLAGVVETQYF.